Below, 28 T cell receptor beta chains from the same sample are listed, as sequenced in a study of OX40 agonist ivuxolimab in advanced cancers. Profiling relied on immunoSEQ multiplex PCR, and the TCRdb table lists in-frame clones only, not all of them. The repertoire has 50,000 to 55,000 clones, around 87% of them found once; the top ten carry roughly a tenth. The specimen was CD4+ or CD8+ T cells sorted from blood, collected in a trial of the OX40 agonist ivuxolimab. The origin of the receptors is an adult with an advanced solid tumor such as melanoma, head and neck, liver or kidney cancer.

The genes are TRBV11-2 and TRBJ2-1, with TRBD2 matching over 10 bases. CDR1 is SGHAT, CDR2 FQNNGV, per germline. The CDR3 sequence is 15 residues long. Trimming took 2 bases from V and 6 from J; bases not matched to a gene: 4. The CDR3 region has the DNA TGTGCCAGCAGCTTAAGGCCTAGCGGGAGCAATGAGCAGTTCTTC. Translating it yields CASSLRPSGSNEQFF.

The genes are TRBV5-4 and TRBJ2-1; unclear D gene. Trimming shortened V by 3 bases and J by 0 bases, and 10 bases separated the two germline ends. CDR1 and CDR2 (germline): SGHNT, YYREEE (reference sequence). The CDR3 is made up of 15 amino acids. The DNA for the CDR3 is TGTGCCAGCAGCTACACTATTAACTCCTACAATGAGCAGTTCTTC. Residues: CASSYTINSYNEQFF.

This clone was found once. The chain has TRBV19 and TRBJ1-1, with D possibly TRBD1 on 5 matching bases. Trimming took off 7 bases at V and 0 bases at J, with 18 bases between the two ends. The CDR3 runs 16 residues. Germline CDR1 is LNHDA and CDR2 is SQIVND (reference sequence). CDR3 nucleotides: TGTGCCAGTACCGGACACAGTGTAAACATGAACACTGAAGCTTTCTTT. Translating gives CASTGHSVNMNTEAFF. The whole variable domain, remainder taken from reference TRBV19 and TRBJ1-1, is DGGITQSPKYLFRKEGQNVTLSCEQNLNHDAMYWYRQDPGQGLRLIYYSQIVNDFQKGDIAEGYSVSREKKESFPLTVTSAQKNPTAFYLCASTGHSVNMNTEAFFGQGTRLTVV.

The chain carries TRBV4-1 and TRBJ1-2; no definite D call. The ends were cut back, 1 base at V and 3 bases at J, with 12 bases in the middle. This CDR3 region has 15 residues. Germline CDR1 and CDR2: MGHRA and YSYEKL. The CDR3 loop is CASSQGWKGDYGYTF. In nucleotides, the CDR3 is TGCGCCAGCAGCCAAGGGTGGAAGGGTGACTATGGCTACACCTTC.

The V call is TRBV6-6, the J call TRBJ1-3, with 7 bases aligning to TRBD1. In germline, CDR1 is MNHNY, CDR2 SVGAGI (reference sequence). CDR3 length equals 14 residues. J was trimmed by 4 bases and V by 6 bases; bases with no gene match: 6. The CDR3 DNA follows: TGTGCCAGCAGGTCCGGGACAGTCGGAAACACCATATATTTT. Its translation: CASRSGTVGNTIYF.

As regards this clone: Relative to the germline gene, one junction end is altered; a read error may explain this. This chain uses TRBV2 with TRBJ2-3; 8 nucleotides match TRBD2. This CDR3 has 15 residues. Germline V gene sequence: CDR1 SNHLY, CDR2 FYNNEI. CDR3 loop: CASREVAGFTDTQYF. The CDR3 DNA sequence: TGTGCCAGCAGGGAAGTAGCGGGGTTCACAGATACGCAGTATTTT.

This sequence joins TRBV28 and TRBJ1-1; 7 nucleotides match TRBD1. After removal of 6 bases from V and 5 bases from J, the junction contained 12 bases not matched to a gene. Germline V lookup: CDR1 MDHEN, CDR2 SYDVKM. CDR3 length equals 15 residues. In DNA form, the CDR3 reads TGTGCCAGCAGCCCATCACAGGGGAGGGGGACTGAAGCTTTCTTT. It encodes CASSPSQGRGTEAFF.

V is TRBV7-9 and J is TRBJ1-1, with 8 bases lining up with TRBD1. Germline CDR1 is SEHNR and CDR2 is FQNEAQ (reference sequence). With V trimmed by 6 bases and J by 8 bases, 8 bases remained unmatched. This CDR3 spans 13 amino acids. The CDR3 here is CASRSGGQGEAFF. The CDR3 coding sequence is TGTGCCAGCAGGTCTGGAGGACAGGGAGAAGCTTTCTTT.

Worth noting for this clone: One end of the junction is discordant with germline, which a read error may explain. This chain uses TRBV15 with TRBJ2-3; D perhaps matches TRBD1 (5 bases). CDR3 length equals 16 residues. The V gene's germline CDR1 is LNHNV and CDR2 YYDKDF (reference sequence). The CDR3 DNA reads TGTGCCACCAGCAAGAGGTCTATCCCCGGCACAGGTACGCAGTATTTT. Its translation is CATSKRSIPGTGTQYF.

This chain uses TRBV11-2 with TRBJ2-5; D is perhaps TRBD1 or TRBD2 (5 bases each). The ends were cut back, 5 bases at V and 2 bases at J, with 9 bases in the middle. The CDR3 consists of 13 residues. Germline loops: CDR1 SGHAT, CDR2 FQNNGV. The CDR3 loop is CASSVGPQETQYF. Here the CDR3 DNA reads TGTGCCAGCAGCGTGGGACCTCAAGAGACCCAGTACTTC. The full variable domain, with the rest looked up from reference TRBV11-2 and TRBJ2-5, is EAGVAQSPRYKIIEKRQSVAFWCNPISGHATLYWYQQILGQGPKLLIQFQNNGVVDDSQLPKDRFSAERLKGVDSTLKIQPAKLEDSAVYLCASSVGPQETQYFGPGTRLLVL.

The gene calls are TRBV2 and TRBJ1-2; D gene uncertain. The CDR3 is 13 amino acids. Germline V lookup: CDR1 SNHLY, CDR2 FYNNEI. Trimming stripped 2 bases from V and 3 bases from J, with 7 bases between. For the CDR3, the DNA is TGTGCCAGCAGTGAAATGGGATACTATGGCTACACCTTC. Its protein product is CASSEMGYYGYTF.

This clone was recorded a few times. This chain connects TRBV30 to TRBJ2-7; 9 positions match TRBD2. Germline V CDR1 and CDR2: GTSNPN, SVGIG (reference sequence). CDR3 length: 16 residues. J gave up 3 bases and V 1 base, and 10 bases lay outside the gene matches. The CDR3 region has the DNA TGTGCCTGGAGTGGTAGCGGGAGTTCCAGCTACTACGAGCAGTACTTC. Amino acid sequence: CAWSGSGSSSYYEQYF.

This clone has more than one count but fewer than ten. This chain links TRBV4-1 with TRBJ2-1; no definite D call. The CDR3 loop spans 16 amino acids. The V gene lost 3 bases and the J gene lost 3 bases, with 15 bases spanning the gap. The germline V gene has CDR1 MGHRA and CDR2 YSYEKL. CDR3 loop: CASSHVDMVVYNEQFF. CDR3 in DNA: TGCGCCAGCAGCCACGTTGACATGGTGGTCTACAATGAGCAGTTCTTC.

This clone was detected only once. This CDR3 reads CASSKGTNTDTQYF. CDR3 coding DNA: TGTGCCAGCAGTAAAGGGACAAACACAGATACGCAGTATTTT. V is TRBV25-1 and J is TRBJ2-3, with D possibly TRBD1 on 6 matching bases. CDR3 length: 14 residues. V was shortened by 5 bases and J by 2 bases, with 11 bases between the two germline ends. Germline V gene data show CDR1 as MGHDK and CDR2 as SYGVNS.

The chain employs TRBV28 and TRBJ2-7; the match to TRBD2 covers 7 bases. This CDR3 is 16 amino acids long. Per germline, CDR1 MDHEN and CDR2 SYDVKM. V dropped 3 bases and J dropped 1; count of bases not matched to a gene: 9. The CDR3 region is CASSFTLADLSYEQYF. The CDR3 DNA reads TGTGCCAGCAGTTTTACCCTAGCGGATTTATCCTACGAGCAGTACTTC.

The chain joins TRBV9 to TRBJ1-2; no firm D call. Looked up from germline, CDR1 is SGDLS and CDR2 is YYNGEE. The V gene lost 6 bases and the J gene lost 4 bases, with 16 bases spanning the gap. CDR3 length: 14 amino acids. The CDR3 DNA is TGTGCCAGCACCCGTAGTGAGAGGAGCTATGGCTACACCTTC. Translating gives CASTRSERSYGYTF.

The chain carries TRBV6-1 and TRBJ2-3; 10 positions agree with TRBD2. The CDR3 sequence is 14 residues long. CDR1 is MNHNS and CDR2 is SASEGT in the germline V gene. V dropped 10 bases and J dropped 6; count of bases not matched to a gene: 10. CDR3 amino acids: CANSLAGGRDTQYF. CDR3 in DNA: TGTGCCAACTCCTTAGCGGGGGGCAGGGATACGCAGTATTTT.

The rearrangement joins TRBV28 to TRBJ2-7; D is possibly TRBD1 (7 bases). V lost 5 bases to trimming and J lost 0 bases, with 17 bases between them. The V gene's germline CDR1 is MDHEN and CDR2 SYDVKM. There are 16 residues in the CDR3. The CDR3 coding sequence is TGTGCCAGCAGTGCGGGACAGCCAAGAAGCTCCTACGAGCAGTACTTC. Residues: CASSAGQPRSSYEQYF.

The chain recombines TRBV6-4 with TRBJ1-5; 7 nucleotides agree with TRBD1. Germline assignment: CDR1 MRHNA and CDR2 SNTAGT. The CDR3 loop spans 20 amino acids. The V gene end was trimmed by 0 bases and the J gene end by 7 bases; junction bases not matched to a gene: 21. The CDR3 spells CASSDSMFGRYRGGSQPQHF. In DNA, the CDR3 is TGTGCCAGCAGTGACTCGATGTTTGGAAGGTACAGGGGTGGTTCGCAGCCCCAGCATTTT.

The CDR3 sequence: CASSLRQGASEKLFF. Written as DNA, the CDR3 is TGTGCCAGCAGTTTACGCCAGGGGGCCAGTGAAAAACTGTTTTTT. The rearrangement uses TRBV28 and TRBJ1-4, with TRBD1 matching over 8 bases. J gave up 7 bases and V 2 bases, and 6 bases lay outside the gene matches. The length of the CDR3 is 15 residues. Germline CDR1 reads MDHEN; CDR2 reads SYDVKM.

About this clone: A much bigger clone sits one base away, suggesting this may be a read error. The V call is TRBV7-6, the J call TRBJ1-2; TRBD1 aligns across 10 bases. J was trimmed by 4 bases and V by 4 bases; bases with no gene match: 3. The CDR3 extends over 14 amino acids. Per the germline V gene, CDR1 is SGHVS and CDR2 is FNYEAQ. The CDR3 is CASSSGQGIYGYTF. Here the CDR3 DNA reads TGTGCCAGCAGCTCGGGACAGGGGATCTATGGCTACACCTTC.

The CDR3, as DNA: TGTGCCAGCAGGGACAGGGGGGATGAAAAACTGTTTTTT. This codes for CASRDRGDEKLFF. This rearrangement joins TRBV28 to TRBJ1-4; TRBD1 agrees at 10 bases. The junction had 1 base not matched to a gene; V was cut back by 6 bases and J by 6 bases. Germline CDR1 reads MDHEN; CDR2 reads SYDVKM. The CDR3 sequence is 13 residues long.

The gene calls are TRBV5-4 and TRBJ1-2; D unclear. The CDR3 covers 17 residues. The germline CDR1 and CDR2 sequences are SGHNT and YYREEE (reference sequence). The ends were cut back, 2 bases at V and 3 bases at J, with 20 bases in the middle. The CDR3 spells CASSFRSRTDFYYGYTF. In DNA form, the CDR3 reads TGTGCCAGCAGCTTTAGGAGTCGGACCGACTTTTACTATGGCTACACCTTC.

On this clone: The limits of the CDR3 on the DNA are not certain, so only TCRdb's listed CDR3 is given. The chain joins TRBV11-2 to TRBJ2-1; the table gives TRBD2 as D, unverified against the DNA. 15 amino acids form the CDR3, both terminal residues included. Looked up from germline, CDR1 is SGHAT and CDR2 is FQNNGV. This chain's CDR3 is CASSSSGGPYNEQFF.

J is TRBJ1-6 and V is TRBV5-3, with D maybe TRBD1 (6 bases). TRBV5-3 is marked as an open reading frame, function uncertain. The V end was cut by 5 bases, the J end by 5 bases, with 17 bases between. The CDR3 consists of 16 residues. CDR3 in amino acids: CARSPEMPGDNSPLHF. The CDR3 coding sequence is TGTGCCAGAAGTCCGGAGATGCCAGGGGATAATTCACCCCTCCACTTT.

This clone turned up a few times. The gene calls are TRBV6-5 and TRBJ1-4; D uncertain. With 6 bases removed from V and 8 bases from J, the gap between germline ends came to 19 bases. CDR1 and CDR2 from the germline V gene are MNHEY and SVGAGI. CDR3 length: 15 residues. DNA of the CDR3: TGTGCCAGCAGACCGTCAGGTTCGGTTGGGGAAAAACTGTTTTTT. Protein: CASRPSGSVGEKLFF.

The CDR3 region is CSVSQGAGETQYF. The CDR3 DNA reads TGCAGCGTTTCGCAGGGGGCAGGAGAGACCCAGTACTTC. This rearrangement joins TRBV29-1 to TRBJ2-5; 8 nucleotides align to TRBD1. V gave up 5 bases and J gave up 4 bases; unmatched junction bases: 6. CDR1 SQVTM and CDR2 ANQGSEA come from the germline V gene. This CDR3 is 13 amino acids long.

The gene calls are TRBV15 and TRBJ2-5; D is unclear. Germline CDR1 and CDR2: LNHNV and YYDKDF (reference sequence). Trimming stripped 0 bases from V and 0 bases from J, with 5 bases between. This CDR3 spans 14 amino acids. The CDR3 spells CATSRDGYQETQYF. CDR3 in DNA: TGTGCCACCAGCAGAGACGGGTACCAAGAGACCCAGTACTTC.